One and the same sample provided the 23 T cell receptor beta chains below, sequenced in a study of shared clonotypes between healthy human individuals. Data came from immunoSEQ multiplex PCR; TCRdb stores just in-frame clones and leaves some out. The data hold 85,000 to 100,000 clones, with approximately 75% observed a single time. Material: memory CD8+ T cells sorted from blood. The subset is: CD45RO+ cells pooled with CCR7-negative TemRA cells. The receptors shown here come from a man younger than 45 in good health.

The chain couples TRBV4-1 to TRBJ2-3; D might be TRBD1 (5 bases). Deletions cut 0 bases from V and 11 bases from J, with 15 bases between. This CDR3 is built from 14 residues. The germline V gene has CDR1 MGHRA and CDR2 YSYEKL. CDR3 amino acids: CASSQEGTQGRQYF. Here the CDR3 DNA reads TGCGCCAGCAGCCAAGAAGGAACGCAGGGAAGGCAGTATTTT.

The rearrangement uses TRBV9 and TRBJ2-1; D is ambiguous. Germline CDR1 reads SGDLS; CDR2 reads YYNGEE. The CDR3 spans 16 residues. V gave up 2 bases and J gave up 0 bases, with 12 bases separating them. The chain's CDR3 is CASSVDQLSSYNEQFF. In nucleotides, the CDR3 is TGTGCCAGCAGCGTGGACCAGCTGAGCTCCTACAATGAGCAGTTCTTC.

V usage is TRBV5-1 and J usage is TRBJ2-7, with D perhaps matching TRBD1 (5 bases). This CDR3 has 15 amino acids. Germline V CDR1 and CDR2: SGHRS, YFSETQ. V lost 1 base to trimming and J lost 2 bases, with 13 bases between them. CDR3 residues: CASSLTGGLTYEQYF. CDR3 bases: TGCGCCAGCAGCTTGACAGGCGGCCTCACCTACGAGCAGTACTTC.

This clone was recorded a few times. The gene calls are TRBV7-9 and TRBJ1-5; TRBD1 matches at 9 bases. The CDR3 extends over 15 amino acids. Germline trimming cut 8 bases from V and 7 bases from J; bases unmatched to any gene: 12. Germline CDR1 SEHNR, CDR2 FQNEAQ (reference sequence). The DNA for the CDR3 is TGTGCCAGCCAGGAGACCGGGACAGGGATCCAGCCCCAGCATTTT. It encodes CASQETGTGIQPQHF.

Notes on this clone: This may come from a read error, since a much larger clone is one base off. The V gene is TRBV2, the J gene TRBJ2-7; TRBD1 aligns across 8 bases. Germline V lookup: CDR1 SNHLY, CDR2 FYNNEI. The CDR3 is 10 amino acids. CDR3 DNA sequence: TGTGCCACCCCTAGGCGGACAGGGCACTTC. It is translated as CATPRRTGHF.

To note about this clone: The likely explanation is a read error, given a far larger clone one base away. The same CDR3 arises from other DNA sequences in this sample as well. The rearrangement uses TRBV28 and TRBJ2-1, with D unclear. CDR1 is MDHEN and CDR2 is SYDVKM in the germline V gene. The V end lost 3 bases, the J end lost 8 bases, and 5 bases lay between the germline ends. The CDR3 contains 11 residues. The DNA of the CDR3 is TGTGCCAGCAGTTTTTTCTATGAGCAGTTCTTC. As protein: CASSFFYEQFF.

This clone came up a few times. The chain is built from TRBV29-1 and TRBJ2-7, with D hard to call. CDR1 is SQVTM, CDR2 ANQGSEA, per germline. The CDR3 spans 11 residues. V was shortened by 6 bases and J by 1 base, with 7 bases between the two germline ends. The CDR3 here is CSVQASYEQYF. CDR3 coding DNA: TGCAGCGTCCAAGCATCCTACGAGCAGTACTTC.

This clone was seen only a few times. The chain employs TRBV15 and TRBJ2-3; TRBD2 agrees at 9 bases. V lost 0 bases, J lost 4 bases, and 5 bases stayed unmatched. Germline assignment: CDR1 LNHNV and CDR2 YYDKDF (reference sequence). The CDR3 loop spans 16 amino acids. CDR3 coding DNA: TGTGCCACCAGCAGAGATCGGGCGGGAGGGCCAGATACGCAGTATTTT. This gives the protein CATSRDRAGGPDTQYF.

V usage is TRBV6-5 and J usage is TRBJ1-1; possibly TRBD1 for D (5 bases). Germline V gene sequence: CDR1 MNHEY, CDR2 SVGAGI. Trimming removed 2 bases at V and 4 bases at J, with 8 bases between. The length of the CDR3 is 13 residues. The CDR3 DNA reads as TGTGCCAGCAGTTACCCGGGACCCACTGAAGCTTTCTTT. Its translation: CASSYPGPTEAFF.

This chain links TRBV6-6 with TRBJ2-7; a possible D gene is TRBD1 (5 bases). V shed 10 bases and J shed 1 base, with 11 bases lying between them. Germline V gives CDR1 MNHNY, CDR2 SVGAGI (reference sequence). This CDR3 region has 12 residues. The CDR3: CAIRDLSYEQYF. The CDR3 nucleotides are TGTGCCATCAGGGATCTATCCTACGAGCAGTACTTC.

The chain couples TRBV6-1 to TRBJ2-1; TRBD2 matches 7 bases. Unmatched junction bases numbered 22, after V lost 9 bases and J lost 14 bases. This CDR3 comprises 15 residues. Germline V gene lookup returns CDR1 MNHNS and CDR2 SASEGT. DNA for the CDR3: TGTGCCAGTTTAACCACTGACGGGGGAGGGGCGTCCGAGTTCTTC. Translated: CASLTTDGGGASEFF.

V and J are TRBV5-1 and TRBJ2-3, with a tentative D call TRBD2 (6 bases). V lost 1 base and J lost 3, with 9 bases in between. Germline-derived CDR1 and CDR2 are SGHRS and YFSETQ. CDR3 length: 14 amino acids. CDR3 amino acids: CASSLSSGTDTQYF. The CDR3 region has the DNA TGCGCCAGCAGCTTGAGTAGCGGAACAGATACGCAGTATTTT.

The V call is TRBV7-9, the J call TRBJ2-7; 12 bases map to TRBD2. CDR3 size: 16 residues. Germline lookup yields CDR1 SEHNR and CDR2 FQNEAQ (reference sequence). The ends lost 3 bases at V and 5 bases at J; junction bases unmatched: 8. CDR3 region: CASSFFGLAGLDEQYF. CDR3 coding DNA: TGTGCCAGCAGCTTCTTTGGACTAGCGGGACTAGACGAGCAGTACTTC.

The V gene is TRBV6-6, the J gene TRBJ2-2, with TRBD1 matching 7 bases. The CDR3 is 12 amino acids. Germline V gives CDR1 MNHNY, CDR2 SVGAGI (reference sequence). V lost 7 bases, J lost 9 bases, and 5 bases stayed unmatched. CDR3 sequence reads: CASNTGDRELFF. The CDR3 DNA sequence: TGTGCCAGCAATACAGGGGACCGGGAGCTGTTTTTT.

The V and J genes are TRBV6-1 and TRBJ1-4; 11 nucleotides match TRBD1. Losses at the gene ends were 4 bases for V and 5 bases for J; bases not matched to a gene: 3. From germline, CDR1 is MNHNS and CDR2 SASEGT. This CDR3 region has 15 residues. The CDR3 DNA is TGTGCCAGCAGTGCCCGGGACAGGGGGAATGAAAAACTGTTTTTT. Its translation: CASSARDRGNEKLFF.

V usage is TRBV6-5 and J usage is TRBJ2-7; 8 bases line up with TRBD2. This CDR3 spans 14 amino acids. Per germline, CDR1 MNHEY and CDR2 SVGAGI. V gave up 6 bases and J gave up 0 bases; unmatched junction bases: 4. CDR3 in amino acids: CASRPTSGSYEQYF. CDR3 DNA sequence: TGTGCCAGCAGACCAACTAGCGGCTCCTACGAGCAGTACTTC.

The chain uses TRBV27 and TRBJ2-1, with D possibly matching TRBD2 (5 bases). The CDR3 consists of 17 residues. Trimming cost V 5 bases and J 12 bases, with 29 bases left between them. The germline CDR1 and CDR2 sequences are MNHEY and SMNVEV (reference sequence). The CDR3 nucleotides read TGTGCCAGCAGTCTTAAAATAATATTGGGAGTAGAATTTCGGCAGTTCTTC. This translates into CASSLKIILGVEFRQFF.

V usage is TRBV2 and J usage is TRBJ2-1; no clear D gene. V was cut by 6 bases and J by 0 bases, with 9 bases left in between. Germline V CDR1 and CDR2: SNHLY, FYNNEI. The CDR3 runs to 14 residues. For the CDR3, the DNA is TGTGCCAGCAGACACGAGAGCTCCTACAATGAGCAGTTCTTC. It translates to CASRHESSYNEQFF.

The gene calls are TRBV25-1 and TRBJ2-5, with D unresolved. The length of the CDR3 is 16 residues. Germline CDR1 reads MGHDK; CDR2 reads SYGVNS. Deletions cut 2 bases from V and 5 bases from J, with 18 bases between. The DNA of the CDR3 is TGTGCCAGCAGTGAAGTCGCAGGCGGAGCCCGGGAGACCCAGTACTTC. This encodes CASSEVAGGARETQYF.

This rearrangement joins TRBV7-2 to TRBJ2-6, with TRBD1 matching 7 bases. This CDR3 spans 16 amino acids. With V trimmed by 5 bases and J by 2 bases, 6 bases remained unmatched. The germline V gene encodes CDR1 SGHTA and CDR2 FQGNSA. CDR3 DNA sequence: TGTGCCAGCAGCGCAACAACAGGGGCTGGGGCCAACGTCCTGACTTTC. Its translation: CASSATTGAGANVLTF.

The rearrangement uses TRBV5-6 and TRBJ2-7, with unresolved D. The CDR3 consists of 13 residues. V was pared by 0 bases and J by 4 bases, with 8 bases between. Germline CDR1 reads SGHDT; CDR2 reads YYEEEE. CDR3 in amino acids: CASSLDYIYEQYF. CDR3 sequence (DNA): TGTGCCAGCAGCTTGGACTACATTTACGAGCAGTACTTC.

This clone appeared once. CDR3 amino acids: CASSLGETQGDIQYF. The CDR3 bases are TGTGCCAGCAGCTTGGGGGAGACTCAGGGAGACATTCAGTACTTC. The rearrangement links TRBV5-4 to TRBJ2-4; D may be TRBD1 or TRBD2 (5 bases each). In germline, CDR1 is SGHNT, CDR2 YYREEE (reference sequence). The CDR3 extends over 15 amino acids. V was clipped by 0 bases and J by 8 bases, with 15 bases between them.

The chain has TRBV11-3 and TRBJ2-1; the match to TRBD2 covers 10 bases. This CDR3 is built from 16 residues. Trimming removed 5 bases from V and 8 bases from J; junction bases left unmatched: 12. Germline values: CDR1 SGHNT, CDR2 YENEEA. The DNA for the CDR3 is TGTGCCAGCAGCCCTGATTGGGCTAGCGGGAGCGATGAGCAGTTCTTC. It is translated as CASSPDWASGSDEQFF.